Listed below are T cell receptor beta chains from one sample, sequenced in a study of blood T cell repertoires in COVID-19. The method was immunoSEQ multiplex PCR; TCRdb's version includes in-frame clones alone and lacks a portion of them. The sample yields 200,000 to 300,000 clones, over 75% seen once. Material for sequencing was peripheral blood. Every receptor here comes from a human donor in a cohort sampled during active COVID-19. The CDR3 runs from the conserved cysteine through the conserved F or W. D genes are given only for firm matches. Clone size is shown for a subset of rows, as once, few, many or a class of expanded clone.

TRBJ2-7	NA	TRBV6-5	TRBD2	13	TGTGCCAGCCGCACTAGCGGAGCCTACGAGCAGTACTTC	CASRTSGAYEQYF
TRBJ2-3	NA	TRBV7-3	TRBD2	16	TGTGCCAGCAGCCAAGTGTTAGCGGGAGACGCAGATACGCAGTATTTT	CASSQVLAGDADTQYF
TRBJ1-1	once	TRBV7-7	TRBD1	13	TGTGCCAGCAGCACAGGGGAGAACACTGAAGCTTTCTTT	CASSTGENTEAFF
TRBJ2-3	few	TRBV6-2/TRBV6-3	NA	11	TGTGCCAGCAGTTGGCAGGAAACGCAGTATTTT	CASSWQETQYF
TRBJ1-4	NA	TRBV19	NA	17	TGTGCCAGTAGTATAACTCCAAAGACAGCGTTTAATGAAAAACTGTTTTTT	CASSITPKTAFNEKLFF
TRBJ2-7	NA	TRBV6-2/TRBV6-3	NA	16	TGTGCCAGCAGATACGACGGGACTGAACGACTTGACGAGCAGTACTTC	CASRYDGTERLDEQYF
TRBJ1-5	NA	TRBV10-3	NA	16	TGTGCCATCAGTGAGAGGCGTACAGTTAGCAATCAGCCCCAGCATTTT	CAISERRTVSNQPQHF
TRBJ2-7	NA	TRBV7-9	TRBD2	14	TGTGCCAGCAGCTTTAGCGGGGGCCGTGGGGAGCAGTACTTC	CASSFSGGRGEQYF
TRBJ1-5	few	TRBV6-1	NA	16	TGTGCCAGCAGTGAATCCCGGGCGAGGGGCAATCAGCCCCAGCATTTT	CASSESRARGNQPQHF
TRBJ1-3	NA	TRBV19	NA	12	TGTGCCAGTAGTCACATTGGAAACACCATATATTTT	CASSHIGNTIYF
TRBJ2-7	NA	TRBV19	TRBD1	17	TGTGCCAGTAGTATCTTAAGTCGAGGGACAGGGCCCTACGAGCAGTACTTC	CASSILSRGTGPYEQYF
TRBJ1-4	NA	TRBV5-4	NA	12	TGTGCCAGCAATGGTGCGGGTGGAAAACTGTTTTTT	CASNGAGGKLFF
TRBJ1-2	NA	TRBV28	NA	16	TGTGCCAGCAGTTCGCTGACGAGGAGTCGCCTCTATGGCTACACCTTC	CASSSLTRSRLYGYTF
TRBJ1-2	NA	TRBV3-1/TRBV3-2	NA	17	TGTGCCAGCAGCCCTTTCAACAGCCCCCCCGCTAACTATGGCTACACCTTC	CASSPFNSPPANYGYTF
TRBJ1-2	NA	TRBV7-2	TRBD1	16	TGTGCCAGCAGCCTCGACAGGGGGCAGGTGGGCTATGGCTACACCTTC	CASSLDRGQVGYGYTF
TRBJ2-7	NA	TRBV9	TRBD2	14	TGTGCCAGCAGCGTAGGGGGACTAGCCTACGAGCAGTACTTC	CASSVGGLAYEQYF
TRBJ1-3	NA	TRBV11-2	NA	15	TGTGCCAGCAGCTTAGGGTCAGGGGCCAAAAACACCATATATTTT	CASSLGSGAKNTIYF
TRBJ2-7	NA	TRBV11-2	TRBD2	15	TGTGCCAGCAGCTTGGGACTAGCGGTAGCCTACGAGCAGTACTTC	CASSLGLAVAYEQYF
TRBJ2-1	NA	TRBV7-2	NA	14	TGTGCCAGCAGCTTAGGAGGGGCGGGGGCAGAGCAGTTCTTC	CASSLGGAGAEQFF
TRBJ2-7	NA	TRBV19	NA	14	TGTGCCAGTAGTATACAGGCAGGATCCTACGAGCAGTACTTC	CASSIQAGSYEQYF
TRBJ2-7	NA	TRBV6-5	TRBD1	12	TGTGCCGGGGACAGAGACGGTTTAGAGCAGTACTTC	CAGDRDGLEQYF
TRBJ2-7	NA	TRBV28	TRBD1	18	TGTGCCAGCACTCAAACAACCCCGGGACAGGTGTGGGACTACGAGCAGTACTTC	CASTQTTPGQVWDYEQYF
TRBJ1-1	NA	TRBV10-3	TRBD1	15	TGTGCCATCAGTGAAAGGGACAGCCTGCCCACTGAAGCTTTCTTT	CAISERDSLPTEAFF
TRBJ2-7	NA	TRBV4-3	NA	14	TGCGCCAGCAGCCAAGACAGGGGTGGGTACGAGCAGTACTTC	CASSQDRGGYEQYF
TRBJ2-7	NA	TRBV5-4	TRBD2	13	TGTGCCAGCAGCTTGTTCGGGGGGGACGAGCAGTACTTC	CASSLFGGDEQYF
TRBJ1-1	NA	TRBV7-8	TRBD1	14	TGTGCCAGCAGCTTCAGGGGGCCCGGAACTGAAGCTTTCTTT	CASSFRGPGTEAFF
TRBJ1-1	NA	TRBV7-9	NA	12	TGTGCCAGCAGCCACGACACTTATGGTGCTTTCTTT	CASSHDTYGAFF
TRBJ1-6	once	TRBV11-2	NA	14	TGTGCCAGCAGCCCATACAGCCGAAATTCACCCCTCCACTTT	CASSPYSRNSPLHF
TRBJ1-2	NA	TRBV27	NA	16	TGTGCCAGCAGTTTAGTACGAATCCGGGATCTGTATGGCTACACCTTC	CASSLVRIRDLYGYTF
TRBJ1-2	once	TRBV14	NA	15	TGTGCCAGCAGCCCGTGGACAGTAAATAACTATGGCTACACCTTC	CASSPWTVNNYGYTF
TRBJ1-2	NA	TRBV13	NA	12	TGTGCCAGCAGCTTAACATGGGCTGGCTACACCTTC	CASSLTWAGYTF
TRBJ2-4	NA	TRBV3-1/TRBV3-2	TRBD2	15	TGTGCCAGCGGCGCGGGGGGGCTTGCCAAAAACATTCAGTACTTC	CASGAGGLAKNIQYF
TRBJ1-1	NA	TRBV19	NA	17	TGTGCCAGTAGCTCTCAGGGGATTAAGGGCATGGACACTGAAGCTTTCTTT	CASSSQGIKGMDTEAFF
TRBJ2-7	NA	TRBV19	NA	14	TGTGCCAGTAGTAGCCAGGGGGGATACAACGAGCAGTACTTC	CASSSQGGYNEQYF
TRBJ1-5	NA	TRBV18	NA	14	TGTGCCAGCTCAATCGGACAGAAATATCAGCCCCAGCATTTT	CASSIGQKYQPQHF
TRBJ2-3	NA	TRBV7-8	NA	13	TGTGCCAGCAGCCGTGGAGGGACAGATACGCAGTATTTT	CASSRGGTDTQYF
TRBJ1-6	NA	TRBV28	NA	15	TGTGCCAGCAGTCGGTGGGCAGAATCCAATTCACCCCTCCACTTT	CASSRWAESNSPLHF
TRBJ2-7	NA	TRBV6-5	TRBD2	14	TGTGCCAGCATGGGCGGGGGAGGGACGGGCGAGCAGTACTTC	CASMGGGGTGEQYF
TRBJ1-4	once	TRBV12-2	NA	23	TGTGCAAGTCGCTTAGCTAGGCGAGGGTATTTGGGACAGGGGGCGCGGATTGGTGAAAAACTGTTTTTT	CASRLARRGYLGQGARIGEKLFF
TRBJ2-1	NA	TRBV7-9	TRBD2	17	TGTGCCAGCAGCTTGAAGGCTAGCGGGGTAACCTACAATGAGCAGTTCTTC	CASSLKASGVTYNEQFF
TRBJ2-7	NA	TRBV7-6	TRBD1	16	TGTGCCAGCAGCTTAGTAACGGGACAGGGTTCCTACGAGCAGTACTTC	CASSLVTGQGSYEQYF
TRBJ1-1	once	TRBV5-6	TRBD1	14	TGTGCCAGCAGCTTAGGACAGGGATCCACTGAAGCTTTCTTT	CASSLGQGSTEAFF
TRBJ1-2	NA	TRBV7-9	TRBD1	15	TGTGCCAGCAGCCCAGGGACAGCCCTGCCCTATGGCTACACCTTC	CASSPGTALPYGYTF
TRBJ1-4	once	TRBV7-9	NA	14	TGTGCCAGCAGCCTCAGTACCCTAGCTGAAAAACTGTTTTTT	CASSLSTLAEKLFF
TRBJ2-7	NA	TRBV5-5	TRBD2	16	TGTGCCAGCAGCTTCAAACGGGAGGGACTAGTGGGCGAGCAGTACTTC	CASSFKREGLVGEQYF
TRBJ1-3	NA	TRBV7-2	TRBD1	16	TGTGCCAGCAGCCAGATTACAGGGGGCTCTGGAAACACCATATATTTT	CASSQITGGSGNTIYF
TRBJ2-6	few	TRBV11-2	NA	15	TGTGCCAGCAGCTTAGTATCGGGTAGGGCCAACGTCCTGACTTTC	CASSLVSGRANVLTF
TRBJ2-3	NA	TRBV3-1/TRBV3-2	TRBD1	15	TGTGCCAGCAGCCAAGGACAGGGATTTACAGATACGCAGTATTTT	CASSQGQGFTDTQYF